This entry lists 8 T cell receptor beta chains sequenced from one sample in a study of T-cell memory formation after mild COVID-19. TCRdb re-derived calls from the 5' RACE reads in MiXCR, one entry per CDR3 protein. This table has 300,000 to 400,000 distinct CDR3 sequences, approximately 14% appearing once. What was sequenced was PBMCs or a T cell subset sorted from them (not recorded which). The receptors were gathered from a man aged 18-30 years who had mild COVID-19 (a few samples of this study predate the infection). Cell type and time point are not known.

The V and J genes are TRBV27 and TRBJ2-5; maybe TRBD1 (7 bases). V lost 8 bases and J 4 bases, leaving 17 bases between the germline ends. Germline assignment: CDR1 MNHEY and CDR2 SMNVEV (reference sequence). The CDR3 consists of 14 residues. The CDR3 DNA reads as TGTGCCAGCGCCCGGGCCAGGGGGGTAGAGACCCAGTACTTC. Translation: CASARARGVETQYF.

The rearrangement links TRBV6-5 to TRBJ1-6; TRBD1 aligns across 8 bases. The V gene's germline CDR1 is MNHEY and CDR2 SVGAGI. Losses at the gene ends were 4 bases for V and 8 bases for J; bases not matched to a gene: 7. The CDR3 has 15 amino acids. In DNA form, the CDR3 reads TGTGCCAGCAGTTTGCCAGGGGGCACGTATTCACCCCTCCACTTT. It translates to CASSLPGGTYSPLHF.

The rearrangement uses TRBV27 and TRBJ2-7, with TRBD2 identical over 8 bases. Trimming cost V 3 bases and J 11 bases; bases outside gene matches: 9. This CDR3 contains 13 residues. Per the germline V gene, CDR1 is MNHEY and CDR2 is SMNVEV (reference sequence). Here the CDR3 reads CASSFQRGREEYV. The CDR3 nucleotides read TGTGCCAGCAGTTTCCAGCGGGGGAGAGAAGAGTACGTC.

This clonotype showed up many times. CDR3: CASSPEGDTQYF. Here the CDR3 DNA reads TGTGCCAGTAGTCCGGAGGGGGATACGCAGTATTTT. The V call is TRBV7-2, the J call TRBJ2-3; a possible D gene is TRBD2 (6 bases). This CDR3 is built from 12 residues. Deletions cut 9 bases from V and 6 bases from J, with 13 bases between. The germline V gene encodes CDR1 SGHTA and CDR2 FQGNSA.

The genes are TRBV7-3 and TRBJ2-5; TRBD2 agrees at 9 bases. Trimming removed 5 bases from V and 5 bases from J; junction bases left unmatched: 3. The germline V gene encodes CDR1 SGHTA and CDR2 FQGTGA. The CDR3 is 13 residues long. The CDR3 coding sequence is TGTGCCAGCAGCCCTAGCGGGGTGGAGACCCAGTACTTC. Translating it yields CASSPSGVETQYF. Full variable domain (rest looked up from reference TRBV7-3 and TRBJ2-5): GAGVSQTPSNKVTEKGKYVELRCDPISGHTALYWYRQSLGQGPEFLIYFQGTGAADDSGLPNDRFFAVRPEGSVSTLKIQRTERGDSAVYLCASSPSGVETQYFGPGTRLLVL.

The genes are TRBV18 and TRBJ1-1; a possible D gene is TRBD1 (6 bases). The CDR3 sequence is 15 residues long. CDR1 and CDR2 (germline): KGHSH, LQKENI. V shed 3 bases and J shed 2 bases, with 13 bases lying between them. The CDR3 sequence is CASSPSQGSNTEAFF. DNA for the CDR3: TGTGCCAGCTCACCGTCTCAGGGGAGCAACACTGAAGCTTTCTTT.

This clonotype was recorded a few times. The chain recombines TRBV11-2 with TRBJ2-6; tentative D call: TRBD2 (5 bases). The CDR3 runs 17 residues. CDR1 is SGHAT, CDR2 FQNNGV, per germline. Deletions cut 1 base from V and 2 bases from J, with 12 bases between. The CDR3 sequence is CASSLGGGRPGANVLTF. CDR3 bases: TGTGCCAGCAGCTTAGGCGGCGGGCGTCCTGGGGCCAACGTCCTGACTTTC.

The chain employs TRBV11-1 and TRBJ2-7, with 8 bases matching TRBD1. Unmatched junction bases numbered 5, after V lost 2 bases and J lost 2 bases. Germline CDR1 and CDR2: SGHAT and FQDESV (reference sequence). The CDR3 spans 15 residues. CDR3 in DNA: TGTGCCAGCAGCTTATACGGGACAGGAGCCTACGAGCAGTACTTC. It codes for CASSLYGTGAYEQYF.